The sample holds a few counts of the clone carrying this TCR beta chain. This sample is drawn from a study of human T cells and chemical hapten exposure. The CDR3 consists of 13 residues. Time point of the sample: patch test 3, about 24 weeks after DPC sensitization. The sample's treatment: therapeutic diphenylcyclopropenone sensitization with weekly scalp DPC. One entry per CDR3 protein results from TCRdb running MiXCR on the RACE reads. In the table there are tens of thousands of distinct CDR3 sequences, roughly a tenth of which are singletons. This receptor was taken from a woman aged 45-65 years with alopecia areata. Some clones in this sample may be carry-over from other donors' samples. The chain combines TRBV21-1 with TRBJ2-1; TRBD1 reflects the table's D call only, with no check against the DNA. TRBV21-1 is shown as a pseudogene. The material was whole blood, obtained in connection with sensitization to the hapten diphenylcyclopropenone (DPC). The CDR3 bases are TGTGCCAGCAGCAAAGCCGGGGGGGATGAGCAGTTCTTC. Its translation is CASSKAGGDEQFF.